The present entry profiles one T cell receptor beta chain with its context. Each donor had approximately 10 milliliters of peripheral blood drawn. This specimen belongs to a study of blood T cells in healthy people across ages. The CDR3 consists of 15 residues. Germline CDR1 is LGHNA and CDR2 is YNFKEQ. With V trimmed by 1 base and J by 4 bases, 5 bases remained unmatched. A second roughly 7 to 11 cycle PCR used barcoded and J-beta primers. TCRdb reanalysed the 5' RACE reads using MiXCR and keeps one entry per CDR3 protein. Of about 1.4 million distinct CDR3 sequences in the sample, 55% to 75% were seen once.

J is TRBJ2-7 and V is TRBV4-2, with 9 bases identical to TRBD1. Sequencing was performed on blood. This sequence was found in a man younger than 35 in good health. The DNA for the CDR3 is TGTGCCAGCAGCCAAGCCCCCGGGACAGGGTACGAGCAGTACTTC. Its translation is CASSQAPGTGYEQYF.